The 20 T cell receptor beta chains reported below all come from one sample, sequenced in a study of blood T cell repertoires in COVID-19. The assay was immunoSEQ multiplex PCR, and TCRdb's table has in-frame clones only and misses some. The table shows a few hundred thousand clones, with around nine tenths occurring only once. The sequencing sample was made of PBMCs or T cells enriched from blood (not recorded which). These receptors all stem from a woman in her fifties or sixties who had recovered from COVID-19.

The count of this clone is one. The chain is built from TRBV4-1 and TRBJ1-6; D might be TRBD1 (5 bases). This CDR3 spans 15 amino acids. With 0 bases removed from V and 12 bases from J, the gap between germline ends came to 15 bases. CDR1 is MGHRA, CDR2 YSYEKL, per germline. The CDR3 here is CASSQDIGRGGPLHF. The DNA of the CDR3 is TGCGCCAGCAGCCAAGACATAGGAAGGGGCGGACCCCTCCACTTT.

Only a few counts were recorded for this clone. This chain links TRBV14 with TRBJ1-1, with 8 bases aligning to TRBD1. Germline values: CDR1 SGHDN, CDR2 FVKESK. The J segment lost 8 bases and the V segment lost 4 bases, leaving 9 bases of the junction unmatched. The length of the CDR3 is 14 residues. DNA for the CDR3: TGTGCCAGCAGCCCGACACAGGGGGTTGGGGAAGCTTTCTTT. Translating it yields CASSPTQGVGEAFF.

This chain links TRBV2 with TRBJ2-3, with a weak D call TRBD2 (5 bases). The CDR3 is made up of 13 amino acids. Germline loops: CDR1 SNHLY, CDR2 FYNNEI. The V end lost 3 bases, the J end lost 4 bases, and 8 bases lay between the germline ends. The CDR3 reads CASSDGVSDTQYF. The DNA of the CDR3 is TGTGCCAGCAGTGACGGGGTCTCAGATACGCAGTATTTT.

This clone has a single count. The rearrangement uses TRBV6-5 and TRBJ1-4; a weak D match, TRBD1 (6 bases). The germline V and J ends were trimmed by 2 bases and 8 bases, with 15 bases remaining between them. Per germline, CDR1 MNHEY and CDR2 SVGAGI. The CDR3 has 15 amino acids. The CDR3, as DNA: TGTGCCAGCAGTTACGGGTACCAGACAGGAGAAAAACTGTTTTTT. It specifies CASSYGYQTGEKLFF.

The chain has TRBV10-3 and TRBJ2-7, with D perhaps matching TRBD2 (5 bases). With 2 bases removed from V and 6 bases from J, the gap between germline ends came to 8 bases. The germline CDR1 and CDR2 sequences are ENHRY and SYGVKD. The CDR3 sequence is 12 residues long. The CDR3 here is CAISERRSEQYF. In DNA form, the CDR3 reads TGTGCCATCAGTGAGCGGAGGAGCGAGCAGTACTTC.

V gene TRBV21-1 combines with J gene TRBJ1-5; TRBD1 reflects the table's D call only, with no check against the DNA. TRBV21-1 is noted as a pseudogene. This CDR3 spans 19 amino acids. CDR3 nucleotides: TGTGCCAGCAGCAAAAAACGTACCGTAGACAGTGAGGTAAATCAGCCCCAGCATTTT. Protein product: CASSKKRTVDSEVNQPQHF.

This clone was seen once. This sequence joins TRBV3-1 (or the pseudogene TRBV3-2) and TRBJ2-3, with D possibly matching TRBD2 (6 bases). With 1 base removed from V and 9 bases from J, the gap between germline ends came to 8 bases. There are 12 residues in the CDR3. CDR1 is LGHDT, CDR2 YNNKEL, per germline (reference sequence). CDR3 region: CASSQASDTQYF. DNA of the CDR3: TGTGCCAGCAGCCAAGCTAGCGACACGCAGTATTTT.

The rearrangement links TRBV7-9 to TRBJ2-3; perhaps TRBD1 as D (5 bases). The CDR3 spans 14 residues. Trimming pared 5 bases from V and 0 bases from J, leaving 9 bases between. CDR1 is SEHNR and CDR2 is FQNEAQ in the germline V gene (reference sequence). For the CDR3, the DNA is TGTGCCAGCAGCCCCAAGGGGAGCACAGATACGCAGTATTTT. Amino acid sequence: CASSPKGSTDTQYF.

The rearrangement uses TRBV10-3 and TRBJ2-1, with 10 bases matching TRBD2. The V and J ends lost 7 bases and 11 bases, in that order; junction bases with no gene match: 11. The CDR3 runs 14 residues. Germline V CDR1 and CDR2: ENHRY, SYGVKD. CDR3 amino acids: CAIKASGGVLQQFF. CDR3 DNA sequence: TGTGCCATCAAGGCTAGCGGGGGCGTACTGCAGCAGTTCTTC.

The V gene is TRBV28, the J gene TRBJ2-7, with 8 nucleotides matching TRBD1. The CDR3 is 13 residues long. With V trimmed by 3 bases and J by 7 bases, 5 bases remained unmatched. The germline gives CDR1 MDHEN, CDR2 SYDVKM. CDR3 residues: CASSFRDRREQYV. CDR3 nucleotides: TGTGCCAGCAGTTTTCGGGACAGGCGGGAGCAGTACGTC.

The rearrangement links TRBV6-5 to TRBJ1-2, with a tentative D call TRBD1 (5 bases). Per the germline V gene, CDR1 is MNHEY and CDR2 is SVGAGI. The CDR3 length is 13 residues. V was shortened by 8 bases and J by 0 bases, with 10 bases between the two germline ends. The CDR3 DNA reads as TGTGCCAGCCAAGACAGAGCTAACTATGGCTACACCTTC. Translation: CASQDRANYGYTF.

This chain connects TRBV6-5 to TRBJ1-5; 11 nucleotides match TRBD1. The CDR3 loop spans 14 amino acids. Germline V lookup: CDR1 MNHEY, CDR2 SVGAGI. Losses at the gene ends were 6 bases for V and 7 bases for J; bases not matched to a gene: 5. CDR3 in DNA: TGTGCCAGCAGGCCCCGGGACAGGGGGCAGCCCCAGCATTTT. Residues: CASRPRDRGQPQHF.

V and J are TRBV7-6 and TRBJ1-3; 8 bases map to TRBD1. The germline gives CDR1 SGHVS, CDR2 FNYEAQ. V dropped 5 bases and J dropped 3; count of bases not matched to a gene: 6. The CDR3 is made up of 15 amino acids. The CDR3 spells CASSPDRGIGNTIYF. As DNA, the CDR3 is TGTGCCAGCAGCCCCGACAGGGGAATTGGAAACACCATATATTTT.

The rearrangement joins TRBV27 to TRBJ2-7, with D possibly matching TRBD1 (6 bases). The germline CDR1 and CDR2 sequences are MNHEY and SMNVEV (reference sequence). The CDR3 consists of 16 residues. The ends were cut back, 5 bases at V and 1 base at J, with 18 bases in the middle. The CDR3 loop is CASSLSKRTVSYEQYV. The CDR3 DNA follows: TGTGCCAGCAGTCTAAGCAAACGGACAGTTTCCTACGAGCAGTACGTC.

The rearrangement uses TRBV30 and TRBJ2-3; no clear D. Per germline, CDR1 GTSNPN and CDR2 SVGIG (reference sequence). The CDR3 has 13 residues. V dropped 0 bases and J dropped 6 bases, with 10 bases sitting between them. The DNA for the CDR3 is TGTGCCTGGAGTGTAAACGTACGGGATACGCAGTATTTT. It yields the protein CAWSVNVRDTQYF. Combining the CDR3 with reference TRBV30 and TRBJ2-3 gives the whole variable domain SQTIHQWPATLVQPVGSPLSLECTVEGTSNPNLYWYRQAAGRGLQLLFYSVGIGQISSEVPQNLSASRPQDRQFILSSKKLLLSDSGFYLCAWSVNVRDTQYFGPGTRLTVL.

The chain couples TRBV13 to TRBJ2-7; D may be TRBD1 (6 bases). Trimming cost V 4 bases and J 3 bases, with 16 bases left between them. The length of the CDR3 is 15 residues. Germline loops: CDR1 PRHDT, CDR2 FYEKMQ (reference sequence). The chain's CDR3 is CASSSAPKQGYEQYF. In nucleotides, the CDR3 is TGTGCCAGCAGCTCAGCGCCTAAACAGGGCTACGAGCAGTACTTC.

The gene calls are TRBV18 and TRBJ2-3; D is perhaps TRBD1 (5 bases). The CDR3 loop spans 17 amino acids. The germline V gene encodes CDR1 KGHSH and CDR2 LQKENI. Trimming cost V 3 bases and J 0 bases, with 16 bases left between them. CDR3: CASSPVKVSGSTDTQYF. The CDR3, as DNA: TGTGCCAGCTCACCTGTAAAGGTGTCAGGGAGCACAGATACGCAGTATTTT.

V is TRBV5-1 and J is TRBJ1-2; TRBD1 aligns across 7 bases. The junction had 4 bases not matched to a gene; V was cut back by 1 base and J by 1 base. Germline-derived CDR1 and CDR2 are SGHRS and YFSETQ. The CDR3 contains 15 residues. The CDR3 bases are TGCGCCAGCAGCTTGTCCGGGACAGTTAACTATGGCTACACCTTC. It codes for CASSLSGTVNYGYTF.

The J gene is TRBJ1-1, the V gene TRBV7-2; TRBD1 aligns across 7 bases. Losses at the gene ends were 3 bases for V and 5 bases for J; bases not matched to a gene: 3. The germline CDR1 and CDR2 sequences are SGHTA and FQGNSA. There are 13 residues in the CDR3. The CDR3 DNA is TGTGCCAGCAGCTTGACAGGGCGTACTGAAGCTTTCTTT. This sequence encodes CASSLTGRTEAFF.

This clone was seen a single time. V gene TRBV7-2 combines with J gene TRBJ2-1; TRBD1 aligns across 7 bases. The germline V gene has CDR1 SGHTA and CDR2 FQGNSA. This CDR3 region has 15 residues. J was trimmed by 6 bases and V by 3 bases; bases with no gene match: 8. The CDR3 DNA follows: TGTGCCAGCAGCTTTACTTCCAGGACAGGCAATGAGCAGTTCTTC. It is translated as CASSFTSRTGNEQFF.